This record looks at one T cell receptor beta chain sequence and its context. The data derive from a study of OX40 agonist ivuxolimab in advanced cancers. Study background: Three partial responders included one hepatocellular carcinoma patient and two cutaneous melanoma patients.

CDR3 size: 15 residues. Germline V lookup: CDR1 LNHDA, CDR2 SQIVND (reference sequence). Unmatched junction bases numbered 6, after V lost 5 bases and J lost 5 bases. Only in-frame clones appear in the TCRdb table, and some are missing; sequencing was by immunoSEQ multiplex PCR. The table lists about 51,000 clones, 85% to 90% of them singletons, with 3.6% in the top ten. The sample consisted of CD4+ or CD8+ T cells sorted from blood, taken in a trial of the OX40 agonist ivuxolimab. The chain has TRBV19 and TRBJ2-7, with 13 bases fitting TRBD2. The TCR originated in an adult with an advanced solid tumor such as melanoma, head and neck, liver or kidney cancer. The chain's CDR3 is CASSAWTSGGHEQYF. The CDR3 region has the DNA TGTGCCAGTAGTGCTTGGACTAGCGGGGGCCACGAGCAGTACTTC.